This T cell receptor (beta chain) was obtained from a study of Graves' ophthalmopathy and Graves' hyperthyroidism. Researchers took RNA transcripts and amplified TCR beta CDR3 regions from them. HTBI primers primed a first-round RT-PCR, and a second-round multiplex PCR followed. TCRdb re-derived calls from the multiplex PCR reads in MiXCR, one entry per CDR3 protein. The sample shows hundreds of thousands of distinct CDR3 sequences, about two fifths of them seen only once. Excluded: other autoimmune disease, uncontrolled infection, pregnancy or lactation. Thyroid ultrasound, orbital computed tomography, TRAb, serum thyroxine and clinical symptoms formed the basis of diagnosis. Isolation of PBMCs was performed using 8 to 10 ml of fresh peripheral blood. This clonotype turned up a few times. Its antigen remains unknown. General study results and limits: Most thyroid clonotypes with frequency above 0.001 were detected in blood too.

The V gene end was trimmed by 7 bases and the J gene end by 6 bases; junction bases not matched to a gene: 12. Germline V CDR1 and CDR2: SGDLS, YYNGEE. CDR3 length: 14 amino acids. Sequenced: peripheral blood. The chain combines TRBV9 with TRBJ1-2; 7 bases are shared with TRBD1. The receptor's source is an adult man with Graves' ophthalmopathy. The DNA of the CDR3 is TGTGCCAGCTCATGGGACAGCGGGTCGGATGGCTACACCTTC. Its translation is CASSWDSGSDGYTF.